This TCR beta chain was recovered during a study of T-cell reconstitution after alpha-beta-depleted transplantation in children. A TCRbeta library incorporating unique molecular identifiers was prepared. A single record per CDR3 protein comes from TCRdb applying MiXCR to the PCR reads. The sample includes about 260,000 distinct CDR3 sequences, 6.5% to 10% of them seen just once. This clonotype was seen at least ten times. Antigen specificity is unknown. The CDR3 consists of 14 residues. Trimming took off 6 bases at V and 4 bases at J, with 14 bases between the two ends. Whole-study results and caveats: Two months or so post-transplant, alpha-beta T cells reportedly derived from several hundred expanded graft clones. In some patients, recipient T cells and intrathymic progenitors surviving conditioning explained high day-60 diversity. T cells produced anew were the main source of T-cell counts and diversity one year after transplant.

The TCR sequence derives from a male patient younger than 18 who had a stem cell transplant for acute lymphoblastic leukemia, so the T cells may come from the graft donor. This specimen consisted of PBMCs, mostly from graft donor cells, obtained 180 days after TCRalphabeta/CD19-depleted stem cell transplant. This chain joins TRBV12-3 or TRBV12-4 and TRBJ2-3; tentatively, D is TRBD2 (6 bases). The CDR3 nucleotides read TGTGCCAGCAGCAGACTAGGGAGCTCAGATACGCAGTATTTT. It specifies CASSRLGSSDTQYF.